This entry concerns a single TCR beta chain. The CDR3 covers 15 residues. Germline values: CDR1 MNHEY, CDR2 SVGAGI. The V segment lost 7 bases and the J segment 1 base; nucleotides outside the gene matches: 6. The data originate from a study of blood T cell repertoires in COVID-19. Overall study: Sites across the United States, Italy and Spain contributed samples from acute and convalescent COVID-19.

Repertoires were generated with immunoSEQ multiplex PCR, while TCRdb's copy carries only in-frame clones and drops some. This table holds tens of thousands of clones, approximately 89% found once. The rearrangement joins TRBV6-5 to TRBJ1-4; 7 nucleotides line up with TRBD1. The sample taken for sequencing was peripheral blood. The receptor was derived from a woman aged 80 or over with acute or convalescent COVID-19. The chain's CDR3 is CASMTGLGTNEKLFF. CDR3 DNA sequence: TGTGCCAGCATGACAGGGTTGGGAACTAATGAAAAACTGTTTTTT.